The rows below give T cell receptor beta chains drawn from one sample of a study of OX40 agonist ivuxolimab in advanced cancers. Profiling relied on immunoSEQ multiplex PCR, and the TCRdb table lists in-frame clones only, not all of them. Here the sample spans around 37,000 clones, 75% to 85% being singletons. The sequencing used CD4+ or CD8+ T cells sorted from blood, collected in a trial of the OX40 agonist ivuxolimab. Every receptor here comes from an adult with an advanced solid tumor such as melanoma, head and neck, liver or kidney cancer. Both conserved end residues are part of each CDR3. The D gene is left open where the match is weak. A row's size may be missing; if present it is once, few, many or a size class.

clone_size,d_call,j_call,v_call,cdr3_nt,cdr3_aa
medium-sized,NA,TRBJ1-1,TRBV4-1,TGCGCCAGCAGCCAAGTTCTGAGGGGGGCAAACACTGAAGCTTTCTTT,CASSQVLRGANTEAFF
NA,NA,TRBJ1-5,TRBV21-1,TGTGCCAGCAGCACGAGGTCGGTAGGTCGCAATCAGCCCCAGCATTTT,CASSTRSVGRNQPQHF
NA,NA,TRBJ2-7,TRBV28,TGTGCCAGCAGTTTAGATCAGGTGCTCTACGAGCAGTACTTC,CASSLDQVLYEQYF
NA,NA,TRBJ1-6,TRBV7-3,TGTGCCAGCAGTACCTCGTTGACTTCACCCCTCCACTTT,CASSTSLTSPLHF
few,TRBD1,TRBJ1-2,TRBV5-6,TGTGCCAGCAGCCCGGGACAGATCTATGGCTACACCTTC,CASSPGQIYGYTF
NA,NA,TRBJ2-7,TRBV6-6,TGTGCCAGCAGTTACTCGAAGGAGGGGGAGCAGTACTTC,CASSYSKEGEQYF
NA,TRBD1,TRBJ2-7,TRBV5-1,TGCGCCAGCAGCTTGGGACAGGGGCAAATGAACGAGCAGTACTTC,CASSLGQGQMNEQYF
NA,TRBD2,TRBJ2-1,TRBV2,TGTGCCAGCAGTGTTAGCGGGAGTGGGAATGAGCAGTTCTTC,CASSVSGSGNEQFF
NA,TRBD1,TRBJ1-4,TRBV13,TGTGCCAGCAGCCGCCGACAGGGAGGGGCAACTAATGAAAAACTGTTTTTT,CASSRRQGGATNEKLFF
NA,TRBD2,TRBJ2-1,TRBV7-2,TGTGCCAGCAGCTTGGCCCCCGGGACTAGGTATGAGCAGTTCTTC,CASSLAPGTRYEQFF
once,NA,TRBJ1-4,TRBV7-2,TGTGCCAGCAGCCCTAGAGTAACTAATGAAAAACTGTTTTTT,CASSPRVTNEKLFF
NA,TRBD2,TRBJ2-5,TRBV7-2,TGTGCCAGCAGCTTGAGGGGACTAGCGGGGTACCAAGAGACCCAGTACTTC,CASSLRGLAGYQETQYF
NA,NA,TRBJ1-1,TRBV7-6,TGTGCCAGCAGCTTAGGTTTCGACACTGAAGCTTTCTTT,CASSLGFDTEAFF
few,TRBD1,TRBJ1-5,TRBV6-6,TGTGCCAGCAGCTCCGACAGGGGCGGACAGCCCCAGCATTTT,CASSSDRGGQPQHF
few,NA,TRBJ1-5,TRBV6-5,TGTGCCAGCAGTGGGGGAGACCCTAATCAGCCCCAGCATTTT,CASSGGDPNQPQHF
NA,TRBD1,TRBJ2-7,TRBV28,TGTGCCAGCAGCTTGACAGGGGCCCTGCCTAGAACCTACGAGCAGTACTTC,CASSLTGALPRTYEQYF
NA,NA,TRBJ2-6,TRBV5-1,TGCGCCACCGCCGAGTCTATCGGTTTCTCTGGGGCCAACGTCCTGACTTTC,CATAESIGFSGANVLTF
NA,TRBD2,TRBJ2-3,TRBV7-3,TGTGCCAGCAGCTTAGTCGGGAGGGCCTCTAAAGGGACAGATACGCAGTATTTT,CASSLVGRASKGTDTQYF
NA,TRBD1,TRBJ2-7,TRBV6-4,TGTGCCAGTGGGGGGACAGGGGTTTACGAGCAGTACTTC,CASGGTGVYEQYF
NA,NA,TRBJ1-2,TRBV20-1,TGCGGCCGGACAGCTAACTATGGCTACACCTTC,CGRTANYGYTF
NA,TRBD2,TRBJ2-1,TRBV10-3,TGTGCCATCAGGGGGACTAGGAATGAGCAGTTCTTC,CAIRGTRNEQFF
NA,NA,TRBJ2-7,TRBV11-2,TGTGCCAGCAGCTTCCTTCAGGGACCCTCCTACGAGCAGTACTTC,CASSFLQGPSYEQYF
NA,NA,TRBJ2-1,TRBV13,TGTGCCAGCAGTCCTAGCGTCGGTGAGCAGTTCTTC,CASSPSVGEQFF
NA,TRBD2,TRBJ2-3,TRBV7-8,TGTGCCAGCAGTTGGACTAGCGGGGGAGATACGCAGTATTTT,CASSWTSGGDTQYF
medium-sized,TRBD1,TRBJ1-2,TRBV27,TGTGCCAGCAGTTGGACAGGGGGCGCGGGCTACACCTTC,CASSWTGGAGYTF
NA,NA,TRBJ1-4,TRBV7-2,TGTGCCAGCAGCCGGTATTCAACTAATGAAAAACTGTTTTTT,CASSRYSTNEKLFF
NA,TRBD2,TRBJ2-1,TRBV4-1,TGCGCCAGCAGCCCGGGGGGGACCTACAATGAGCAGTTCTTC,CASSPGGTYNEQFF
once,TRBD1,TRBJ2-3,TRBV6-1,TGTGCCATTGACCGGGACAGGGGAGACGATACGCAGTATTTT,CAIDRDRGDDTQYF
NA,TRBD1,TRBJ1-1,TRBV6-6,TGTGCCAGCAGACGGCGGACAGGGGCCGAAGCTTTCTTT,CASRRRTGAEAFF
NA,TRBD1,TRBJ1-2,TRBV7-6,TGTGCCAGCAGCCGGACAGGGATTGGCTACACCTTC,CASSRTGIGYTF
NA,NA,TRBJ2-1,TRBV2,TGTGCCACGAGCTCTCCCGGGGGTGAGCAGTTCTTC,CATSSPGGEQFF
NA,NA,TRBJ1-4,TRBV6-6,TGTGCCAGCCAGAGGTACAGTACTAATGAAAAACTGTTTTTT,CASQRYSTNEKLFF
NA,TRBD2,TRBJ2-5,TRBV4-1,TGCGCCAGCAGCCAAATCTTAGCGGGCGGGGAGAAGGAGACCCAGTACTTC,CASSQILAGGEKETQYF
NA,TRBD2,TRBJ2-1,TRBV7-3,TGTGCCAGCAGCTTGCTAGCGGGAGGGCCGGACAATGAGCAGTTCTTC,CASSLLAGGPDNEQFF
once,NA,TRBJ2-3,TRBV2,TGTGCCAGCACCCAGGATACGCAGTATTTT,CASTQDTQYF
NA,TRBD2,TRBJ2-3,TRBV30,TGTGCCCGGACTAGCGGGAGCGTTGGGACAGATACGCAGTATTTT,CARTSGSVGTDTQYF
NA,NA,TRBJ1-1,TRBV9,TGTGCCAGCAGCCCCCAGGGACGGGAGAACACTGAAGCTTTCTTT,CASSPQGRENTEAFF
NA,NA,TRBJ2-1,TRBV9,TGTGCCAGCAGCGTAGATGTGGTGGGATTCTGGAATGAGCAGTTCTTC,CASSVDVVGFWNEQFF
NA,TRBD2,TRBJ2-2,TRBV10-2,TGCGCCAGCAGTGAACCGGGACTAGCGGGGTCTGGGGAGCTGTTTTTT,CASSEPGLAGSGELFF
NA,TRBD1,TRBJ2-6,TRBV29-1,TGCAGCGTTGGGTCCACCCCGGGACAGGGTGCTGGGGCCAACGTCCTGACTTTC,CSVGSTPGQGAGANVLTF
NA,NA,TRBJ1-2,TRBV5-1,TGCGCCAGCCGAATCGGCGTCCATGAGAACTATGGCTACACCTTC,CASRIGVHENYGYTF
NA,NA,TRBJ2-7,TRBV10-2,TGCGCCAGCAGTGAATTGGGAAACAACTACGAGCAGTACTTC,CASSELGNNYEQYF
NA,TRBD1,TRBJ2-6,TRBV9,TGTGCCAGCAGCGTCCGACAGGGGGTGTCCGTCTCTGGGGCCAACGTCCTGACTTTC,CASSVRQGVSVSGANVLTF
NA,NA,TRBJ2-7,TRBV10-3,TGTGCCATCAGTGACAGGGCTTTGGACGAGCAGTACTTC,CAISDRALDEQYF
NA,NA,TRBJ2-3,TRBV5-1,TGCGCCAGCACTGGGGGGCTTAGCACAGATACGCAGTATTTT,CASTGGLSTDTQYF
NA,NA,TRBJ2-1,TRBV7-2,TGTGCCAGCAGCTCCCAACTTTTAGTGAATGAGCAGTTCTTC,CASSSQLLVNEQFF
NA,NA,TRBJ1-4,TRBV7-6,TGTGCCAGCAGCTTAGGTACATCTTTAAATGAAAAACTGTTTTTT,CASSLGTSLNEKLFF
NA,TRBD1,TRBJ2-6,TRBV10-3,TGTGCCATCAGTGTTTCGGGACAGGGAGCTGGGGCCAACGTCCTGACTTTC,CAISVSGQGAGANVLTF
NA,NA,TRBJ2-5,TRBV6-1,TGTGCCAGCAGTGAAGGTACAGGGAGGATTCAAGAGACCCAGTACTTC,CASSEGTGRIQETQYF
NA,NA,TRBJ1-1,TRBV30,TGTGCCTGGAGTGAACAGGTTCGGTCTGAAGCTTTCTTT,CAWSEQVRSEAFF
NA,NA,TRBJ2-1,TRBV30,TGTGCCTGGAGGGACTACAATGAGCAGTTCTTC,CAWRDYNEQFF
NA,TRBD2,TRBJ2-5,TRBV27,TGTGCCAGCAGTTTCCGGGGGGTTTCGGAAGAGACCCAGTACTTC,CASSFRGVSEETQYF
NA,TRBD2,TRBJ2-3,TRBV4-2,TGTGCCAGCAGCCAAGGAGGACTAGCGGGGGTTCTAGGGACAGATACGCAGTATTTT,CASSQGGLAGVLGTDTQYF
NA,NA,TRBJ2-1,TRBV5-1,TGCGCCAGCAGCATGGGACGCCCTGGGGGTGAGCAGTTCTTC,CASSMGRPGGEQFF
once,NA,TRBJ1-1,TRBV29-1,TGCAGCGTTGATAATCTTTATGGGAACACTGAAGCTTTCTTT,CSVDNLYGNTEAFF
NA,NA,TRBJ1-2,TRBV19,TGTGCCAGTAGTTATAGTGGCAGCTATGGCTACACCTTC,CASSYSGSYGYTF
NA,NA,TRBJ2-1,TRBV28,TGTGCCAGCACCCCTAGCCATCTCACAGGGAACTACAATGAGCAGTTCTTC,CASTPSHLTGNYNEQFF
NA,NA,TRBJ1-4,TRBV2,TGTGCCAGTCAATTGCATTTACTGACCTCACTGAGGGAAAAACTGTTTTTT,CASQLHLLTSLREKLFF
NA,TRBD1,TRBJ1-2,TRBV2,TGTGCCAGCAGAGGAATTCAGGGGGCCCGTGGCTACACCTTC,CASRGIQGARGYTF